Described below is a single T cell receptor beta chain sequence and its context. The V gene's germline CDR1 is SGHTA and CDR2 FQGNSA. This CDR3 is built from 15 residues. V was clipped by 1 base and J by 6 bases, with 13 bases between them. The data stem from a study of blood T cell repertoires in COVID-19. Study-wide context: The study drew acute and convalescent COVID-19 samples from the United States, Italy and Spain.

Authors' analysis steps: Quantification of nucleated cells was approximated via reference gene primer amplification. The method was immunoSEQ multiplex PCR; TCRdb's version includes in-frame clones alone and lacks a portion of them. V, J and clone size are those of that table, while D and trimming were read from the DNA. The sample has under 200,000 clones, around four fifths seen once. The receptor was isolated from a man in his 60s with COVID-19, enrolled during active disease. The V call is TRBV7-2, the J call TRBJ1-5; D is unresolved. The sequenced sample consisted of peripheral blood. CDR3 amino acids: CASSLGAGLGQPQHF. The CDR3 DNA reads TGTGCCAGCAGCTTAGGGGCAGGTCTCGGTCAGCCCCAGCATTTT.